The 18 T cell receptor beta chains presented below share a single source sample, sequenced in a study of OX40 agonist ivuxolimab in advanced cancers. Sequencing used immunoSEQ multiplex PCR; TCRdb keeps in-frame clones, though not all of them. The sample has 90,000 to 130,000 clones; approximately 90% are singletons. This specimen consisted of CD4+ or CD8+ T cells sorted from blood, obtained in a trial of the OX40 agonist ivuxolimab. Receptors were obtained from an adult with an advanced solid tumor such as melanoma, head and neck, liver or kidney cancer.

This rearrangement joins TRBV2 to TRBJ2-3, with 8 positions matching TRBD1. Per the germline V gene, CDR1 is SNHLY and CDR2 is FYNNEI. The junction had 3 bases not matched to a gene; V was cut back by 6 bases and J by 1 base. There are 14 residues in the CDR3. The CDR3 region has the DNA TGTGCCAGCAGCTGGACAGGGCGCACAGATACGCAGTATTTT. It encodes CASSWTGRTDTQYF. Full variable domain (outside the CDR3, taken from reference TRBV2 and TRBJ2-3): EPEVTQTPSHQVTQMGQEVILRCVPISNHLYFYWYRQILGQKVEFLVSFYNNEISEKSEIFDDQFSVERPDGSNFTLKIRSTKLEDSAMYFCASSWTGRTDTQYFGPGTRLTVL.

The rearrangement links TRBV25-1 to TRBJ2-3, with a weak D call TRBD1 (6 bases). Germline CDR1 MGHDK, CDR2 SYGVNS. This CDR3 contains 16 residues. The V gene lost 3 bases and the J gene lost 2 bases, with 15 bases spanning the gap. CDR3 sequence: CASSDRGGSLTDTQYF. CDR3 coding DNA: TGTGCCAGCAGTGATCGAGGGGGTTCCCTCACAGATACGCAGTATTTT. Complete variable domain (other parts from reference TRBV25-1 and TRBJ2-3): EADIYQTPRYLVIGTGKKITLECSQTMGHDKMYWYQQDPGMELHLIHYSYGVNSTEKGDLSSESTVSRIRTEHFPLTLESARPSHTSQYLCASSDRGGSLTDTQYFGPGTRLTVL.

The genes are TRBV9 and TRBJ1-3; TRBD1 matches 7 bases. In germline, CDR1 is SGDLS, CDR2 YYNGEE. CDR3 length: 15 residues. J lost 4 bases, V lost 3 bases, and 7 bases had no gene match. CDR3 in DNA: TGTGCCAGCAGCGCGTCGACAGGGACCGGAAACACCATATATTTT. Translated, it gives CASSASTGTGNTIYF.

The chain employs TRBV28 and TRBJ2-3, with 9 bases identical to TRBD1. CDR3 length equals 15 residues. Germline assignment: CDR1 MDHEN and CDR2 SYDVKM. Losses at the gene ends were 5 bases for V and 2 bases for J; bases not matched to a gene: 5. CDR3 amino acids: CASSPGTGITDTQYF. The CDR3 bases are TGTGCCAGCAGTCCCGGGACAGGGATCACAGATACGCAGTATTTT.

This chain uses TRBV27 with TRBJ1-2, with 8 nucleotides matching TRBD1. CDR3 length: 13 amino acids. Germline trimming cut 5 bases from V and 4 bases from J; bases unmatched to any gene: 3. The germline V gene encodes CDR1 MNHEY and CDR2 SMNVEV (reference sequence). The CDR3 bases are TGTGCCAGCAGTCGGACAGGGAGCTATGGCTACACCTTC. Translating gives CASSRTGSYGYTF.

This sequence joins TRBV6-1 and TRBJ1-1; possibly TRBD1 for D (6 bases). CDR3 size: 15 residues. Germline assignment: CDR1 MNHNS and CDR2 SASEGT. V shed 1 base and J shed 4 bases, with 13 bases lying between them. CDR3 DNA sequence: TGTGCCAGCAGTGAAGTACCGGGGGCGATCACTGAAGCTTTCTTT. This codes for CASSEVPGAITEAFF.

The V call is TRBV6-5, the J call TRBJ1-6; TRBD1 matches at 7 bases. Germline CDR1 and CDR2: MNHEY and SVGAGI. The CDR3 runs to 14 residues. The V gene end was trimmed by 4 bases and the J gene end by 7 bases; junction bases not matched to a gene: 4. The DNA of the CDR3 is TGTGCCAGCAGTTCCGGGACAGCCAATTCACCCCTCCACTTT. Encoded protein: CASSSGTANSPLHF.

The chain recombines TRBV5-5 with TRBJ2-6; D remains ambiguous. There are 14 residues in the CDR3. V gave up 0 bases and J gave up 1 base, with 2 bases separating them. Germline assignment: CDR1 SGHKS and CDR2 YYEKEE (reference sequence). DNA of the CDR3: TGTGCCAGCAGCTTGGAATCTGGGGCCAACGTCCTGACTTTC. This gives the protein CASSLESGANVLTF.

The rearrangement links TRBV5-1 to TRBJ1-1; 9 bases line up with TRBD1. The CDR3 is made up of 13 amino acids. After removal of 2 bases from V and 7 bases from J, the junction contained 3 bases not matched to a gene. The germline CDR1 and CDR2 sequences are SGHRS and YFSETQ. The chain's CDR3 is CASSLQDRGEAFF. The CDR3 nucleotides are TGCGCCAGCAGCTTACAGGACAGGGGTGAAGCTTTCTTT.

This clone was picked up one time. This rearrangement joins TRBV28 to TRBJ2-7, with TRBD2 identical over 12 bases. The ends lost 7 bases at V and 0 bases at J; junction bases unmatched: 13. The CDR3 is 18 amino acids. Per germline, CDR1 MDHEN and CDR2 SYDVKM. This CDR3 reads CASTGRDATSGGSYEQYF. Here the CDR3 DNA reads TGTGCCAGCACAGGTAGGGACGCGACTAGCGGGGGCTCCTACGAGCAGTACTTC.

The chain is built from TRBV4-3 and TRBJ2-3; D is possibly TRBD1 (6 bases). CDR1 and CDR2 from the germline V gene are LGHNA and YSLEER. The CDR3 has 15 amino acids. With 5 bases removed from V and 0 bases from J, the gap between germline ends came to 12 bases. The CDR3 loop is CASSEGTLSTDTQYF. The CDR3 DNA follows: TGCGCCAGCAGCGAGGGGACACTTAGCACAGATACGCAGTATTTT.

The V and J genes are TRBV7-2 and TRBJ1-2, with a tentative D call TRBD1 (5 bases). Looked up from germline, CDR1 is SGHTA and CDR2 is FQGNSA. The CDR3 runs 16 residues. Trimming stripped 4 bases from V and 5 bases from J, with 20 bases between. The chain's CDR3 is CASSSPTEGPGYGYTF. In DNA, the CDR3 is TGTGCCAGCAGCTCTCCCACTGAGGGGCCAGGGTATGGCTACACCTTC.

This rearrangement joins TRBV11-2 to TRBJ1-2; unclear D gene. The V end lost 2 bases, the J end lost 8 bases, and 9 bases lay between the germline ends. The CDR3 length is 12 residues. Germline CDR1 SGHAT, CDR2 FQNNGV. CDR3 DNA: TGTGCCAGCAGCTTATTAGAAGGGGGCTACACCTTC. Translation gives CASSLLEGGYTF.

CDR3 region: CASSELLNTEAFF. CDR3 nucleotides: TGTGCCAGCAGTGAACTGTTGAACACTGAAGCTTTCTTT. This chain uses TRBV2 with TRBJ1-1, with no clear D. Germline CDR1 is SNHLY and CDR2 is FYNNEI. The ends were cut back, 2 bases at V and 0 bases at J, with 4 bases in the middle. This CDR3 is 13 amino acids long.

The CDR3 sequence: CASSIVLTTNYGYTF. CDR3 bases: TGTGCCAGTAGTATAGTACTGACTACTAACTATGGCTACACCTTC. The genes are TRBV19 and TRBJ1-2; D gene ambiguous. The V gene lost 1 base and the J gene lost 0 bases, with 9 bases spanning the gap. The CDR3 contains 15 residues. Looked up from germline, CDR1 is LNHDA and CDR2 is SQIVND (reference sequence).

The V call is TRBV10-3, the J call TRBJ2-7; no reliable D call. The CDR3 contains 11 residues. The V gene's germline CDR1 is ENHRY and CDR2 SYGVKD. The V and J ends lost 10 bases and 0 bases respectively, with 7 bases between them. The CDR3 loop is CATESSYEQYF. The CDR3 coding sequence is TGTGCCACTGAAAGCTCCTACGAGCAGTACTTC.

This sequence joins TRBV10-3 and TRBJ1-1; 8 bases align to TRBD1. Losses at the gene ends were 10 bases for V and 0 bases for J; bases not matched to a gene: 4. CDR1 ENHRY and CDR2 SYGVKD come from the germline V gene. The CDR3 loop spans 13 amino acids. As DNA, the CDR3 is TGTGCCACCAAACAGGGGGTGAACACTGAAGCTTTCTTT. Residues: CATKQGVNTEAFF.

The chain joins TRBV2 to TRBJ1-5; TRBD1 is a possible D gene (6 bases). Germline lookup yields CDR1 SNHLY and CDR2 FYNNEI. CDR3 length equals 14 residues. The V and J ends lost 5 bases and 2 bases respectively, with 10 bases between them. For the CDR3, the DNA is TGTGCCAGCAGTACAGGGAGAGGCAATCAGCCCCAGCATTTT. Protein sequence: CASSTGRGNQPQHF.